Below are 10 T cell receptor beta chains sequenced from a single sample in a study of T-cell memory formation after mild COVID-19. TCRdb independently ran MiXCR on the 5' RACE reads; one entry per CDR3 protein. The profile covers some 600,000 distinct CDR3 sequences, with around a sixth appearing a single time and about 7.4% taken by the ten largest. The sequenced sample was PBMCs or a T cell subset sorted from them (not recorded which). The receptors stem from an adult woman who had mild COVID-19 (a few samples of this study predate the infection). Cell type and time point are not known.

This chain connects TRBV12-3 or TRBV12-4 to TRBJ2-1; 9 bases agree with TRBD1. The V and J ends lost 5 bases and 3 bases, in that order; junction bases with no gene match: 8. The CDR3 is 16 residues long. CDR3 in amino acids: CASSGKGQGGYNEQFF. In DNA form, the CDR3 reads TGTGCCAGCAGTGGGAAGGGACAGGGAGGCTACAATGAGCAGTTCTTC.

The table lists this clonotype with a few counts. The chain couples TRBV9 to TRBJ1-1; D is ambiguous. There are 12 residues in the CDR3. Trimming pared 3 bases from V and 3 bases from J, leaving 6 bases between. CDR1 and CDR2 (germline): SGDLS, YYNGEE. CDR3 coding DNA: TGTGCCAGCAGCGCGGTCGACACTGAAGCTTTCTTT. Encoded protein: CASSAVDTEAFF.

The V and J genes are TRBV11-2 and TRBJ2-5; TRBD2 matches at 10 bases. CDR1 SGHAT and CDR2 FQNNGV come from the germline V gene. With 4 bases clipped from V and 4 bases from J, the junction kept 9 bases outside the gene matches. The CDR3 runs to 16 residues. The CDR3 sequence is CASSSLSGGAGETQYF. CDR3 DNA sequence: TGTGCCAGCAGCTCCCTCAGCGGGGGGGCGGGAGAGACCCAGTACTTC.

This clonotype was seen a handful of times. The chain employs TRBV6-5 and TRBJ2-7, with TRBD1 matching 7 bases. The CDR3 length is 15 residues. Germline CDR1 reads MNHEY; CDR2 reads SVGAGI. V lost 6 bases to trimming and J lost 2 bases; unmatched junction nucleotides: 10. The CDR3 DNA is TGTGCCAGCAGAGATTCCGGGACAGCCACCTACGAGCAGTACTTC. This sequence encodes CASRDSGTATYEQYF.

The sample holds many counts of this clonotype. V usage is TRBV7-6 and J usage is TRBJ2-3, with D tentatively TRBD1 (5 bases). The CDR3 has 12 amino acids. Trimming cost V 3 bases and J 6 bases, with 7 bases left between them. Germline V lookup: CDR1 SGHVS, CDR2 FNYEAQ. In DNA, the CDR3 is TGTGCCAGCAGCTTCAAGGGGGATACGCAGTATTTT. The encoded protein is CASSFKGDTQYF. Full variable domain (remainder filled in from reference TRBV7-6 and TRBJ2-3): GAGVSQSPRYKVTKRGQDVALRCDPISGHVSLYWYRQALGQGPEFLTYFNYEAQQDKSGLPNDRFSAERPEGSISTLTIQRTEQRDSAMYRCASSFKGDTQYFGPGTRLTVL.

This clonotype was counted many times. The chain links TRBV24-1 to TRBJ2-1, with unresolved D. The CDR3 is 13 residues long. Germline-derived CDR1 and CDR2 are KGHDR and SFDVKD. The germline V and J ends were trimmed by 3 bases and 5 bases, with 7 bases remaining between them. The DNA for the CDR3 is TGTGCCACCAGTGATGGGCGGAACAATGAGCAGTTCTTC. Its translation is CATSDGRNNEQFF.

V gene TRBV7-3 combines with J gene TRBJ2-1, with 7 bases fitting TRBD1. The ends lost 2 bases at V and 0 bases at J; junction bases unmatched: 1. The CDR3 is 15 residues long. Per germline, CDR1 SGHTA and CDR2 FQGTGA. DNA of the CDR3: TGTGCCAGCAGCTTAGACAGGGTCTCCTACAATGAGCAGTTCTTC. Its protein is CASSLDRVSYNEQFF.

This clonotype was seen only a few times. V gene TRBV5-5 combines with J gene TRBJ2-7; D is ambiguous. Germline V gene sequence: CDR1 SGHKS, CDR2 YYEKEE (reference sequence). Between the trimmed V and J ends, which lost 3 bases and 8 bases, there was a span of 12 bases. CDR3 length: 12 residues. Here the CDR3 DNA reads TGTGCCAGCAGCTGGATGGGTAGTCAGCAGTACTTC. Protein: CASSWMGSQQYF. The full variable domain, with the rest looked up from reference TRBV5-5 and TRBJ2-7, is DAGVTQSPTHLIKTRGQQVTLRCSPISGHKSVSWYQQVLGQGPQFIFQYYEKEERGRGNFPDRFSARQFPNYSSELNVNALLLGDSALYLCASSWMGSQQYFGPGTRLTVT.

The chain links TRBV13 to TRBJ2-3; D may be TRBD2 (6 bases). Germline assignment: CDR1 PRHDT and CDR2 FYEKMQ (reference sequence). V was pared by 0 bases and J by 2 bases, with 15 bases between. This CDR3 comprises 17 residues. The CDR3 spells CASSLGSNAGTTDTQYF. Written as DNA, the CDR3 is TGTGCCAGCAGCTTAGGATCGAATGCGGGGACCACAGATACGCAGTATTTT.

A few counts support this clonotype. The chain combines TRBV7-2 with TRBJ1-2, with D unresolved. This CDR3 comprises 14 residues. Per the germline V gene, CDR1 is SGHTA and CDR2 is FQGNSA. Trimming cost V 1 base and J 2 bases, with 8 bases left between them. CDR3 bases: TGTGCCAGCAGCTTAGACGGCCTAAACTATGGCTACACCTTC. Encoded protein: CASSLDGLNYGYTF. Filled out from reference TRBV7-2 and TRBJ1-2, the complete variable domain reads GAGVSQSPSNKVTEKGKDVELRCDPISGHTALYWYRQSLGQGLEFLIYFQGNSAPDKSGLPSDRFSAERTGGSVSTLTIQRTQQEDSAVYLCASSLDGLNYGYTFGSGTRLTVV.